The sequence of this T cell receptor (beta chain) was determined in a study of cytomegalovirus exposure and HLA in healthy donors. Broader study findings: HLA-A and HLA-B allele assignments for most subjects were reportedly predicted accurately using TCR beta sequences. Most TCR sequences were rare, but some public TCRs occurred in many donors.

Germline V gives CDR1 MNHEY, CDR2 SVGAGI. V lost 7 bases, J lost 4 bases, and 10 bases lay in between. The CDR3 runs to 12 residues. A note on this clone: The antigen is unknown.

Use of 60 Vbeta and 13 Jbeta primers characterized the PCR. TCRdb's copy holds only in-frame clones and misses some; the assay was immunoSEQ multiplex PCR. This sample's table reports approximately 140,000 clones. This TCR came from a woman aged 50 to 65 in good health and CMV-seronegative. The J gene is TRBJ1-1, the V gene TRBV6-5; D gene ambiguous. Sequencing was carried out using PBMCs. The CDR3 is CASTSVGTEAFF. The CDR3 DNA is TGTGCCAGCACCAGCGTGGGCACTGAAGCTTTCTTT.